The rows below give T cell receptor beta chains drawn from one sample of a study of early stage breast cancer tumors. Some clones are missing from TCRdb's copy, which holds only in-frame ones; the method was immunoSEQ multiplex PCR. Among tens of thousands of clones listed, less than 75% were seen once. Sequences were obtained from breast tumor tissue. The receptors were gathered from a person aged 45 to 59 with breast cancer. Each CDR3 is given with its conserved first and last residue. The D gene is left open where the match is weak. Rows may omit the clone size; those that give it use once, few, many or a size class.

D | J | size | V | DNA | CDR3
. | TRBJ2-2 | . | TRBV25-1 | TGTGCCATCACGGGGAACACCGGGGAGCTGTTTTTT | CAITGNTGELFF
. | TRBJ1-1 | few | TRBV29-1 | TGCAGCGTGGGGGACTTTTTTGAAGCTTTCTTT | CSVGDFFEAFF
TRBD2 | TRBJ2-7 | . | TRBV6-1 | TGTGCCAGCAGGGGTGGGGGTAGCGGGGCTTCCTACTTC | CASRGGGSGASYF
TRBD2 | TRBJ2-1 | . | TRBV4-3 | TGCGCCAGCAGCCAAGTTCTAGCGGGAGGGCCATTGGCCTACAATGAGCAGTTCTTC | CASSQVLAGGPLAYNEQFF
TRBD2 | TRBJ2-1 | . | TRBV29-1 | TGCAGCGTCTTCTCCGGGCTAGCGGAGGAGCAGTTCTTC | CSVFSGLAEEQFF
TRBD1 | TRBJ1-1 | once | TRBV19 | TGTGCCAGTAGTATGCCGTACAGGGGTGTAACTGAAGCTTTCTTT | CASSMPYRGVTEAFF
TRBD2 | TRBJ2-3 | few | TRBV5-4 | TGTGCCAGCAGCGGGGGGAGCGGGAGGCCCACAGATACGCAGTATTTT | CASSGGSGRPTDTQYF
TRBD1 | TRBJ1-1 | . | TRBV5-1 | TGCGCCAGCAGCTTGCGGCCAGGGGGCGACGGGGCTGAAGCTTTCTTT | CASSLRPGGDGAEAFF
TRBD2 | TRBJ2-5 | . | TRBV5-6 | TGTGCCAGCAGCTTGGATGGCGGGAGGGCCAAGACCCAGTACTTC | CASSLDGGRAKTQYF
TRBD2 | TRBJ2-3 | . | TRBV6-4 | TGTGCCAGCAGTGGACTAGCGGGAGCCGGAGATACGCAGTATTTT | CASSGLAGAGDTQYF
. | TRBJ2-3 | medium-sized | TRBV7-3 | TGTGCCAGCAGCTCGACTGGGGATACGCAGTATTTT | CASSSTGDTQYF
. | TRBJ1-4 | few | TRBV25-1 | TGTGCCAGCAGTGCTCGGCCGCGGGAAAAACTGTTTTTT | CASSARPREKLFF
TRBD1 | TRBJ1-5 | . | TRBV7-9 | TGTGCCAGCAGCCTACAGGGGTCCAGCAATCAGCCCCAGCATTTT | CASSLQGSSNQPQHF
TRBD1 | TRBJ2-7 | . | TRBV6-7 | TGTGCCAGCAGCCTGAGGGACAGGGGTTGTACAAAGAGGGTCTACGAGCAGTACTTC | CASSLRDRGCTKRVYEQYF
. | TRBJ2-3 | . | TRBV19 | TGTGCCAGTAGAACAGATACAGATACGCAGTATTTT | CASRTDTDTQYF
. | TRBJ1-2 | . | TRBV7-9 | TGTGCCAGCAGCTTAGAACAGCTTTCTGGCTACACCTTC | CASSLEQLSGYTF
. | TRBJ1-5 | . | TRBV7-2 | TGTGCCAGCAGCTTACGCCAGGACCAGCCCCAGCATTTT | CASSLRQDQPQHF
. | TRBJ1-5 | . | TRBV4-1 | TGCGCCAGCAGCCAGACGACAGAGAGGAATCAGCCCCAGCATTTT | CASSQTTERNQPQHF
TRBD2 | TRBJ2-7 | . | TRBV12-5 | TGTGCTAGTGGTCCGCCAGGGACTAGCGGTTCCTACGAGCAGTACTTC | CASGPPGTSGSYEQYF
TRBD2 | TRBJ2-7 | . | TRBV30 | TGTGCCTGGAGTCCGGGGGGGAAAGGGGTAGCCGAGCAGTACTTC | CAWSPGGKGVAEQYF
TRBD1 | TRBJ1-1 | few | TRBV7-2 | TGTGCCAGCAGCACCTCGAGACAGGGGAACACTGAAGCTTTCTTT | CASSTSRQGNTEAFF
. | TRBJ2-7 | . | TRBV5-6 | TGTGCCAGCAGCGACCGGGACGCTGTAGAGCAGTACTTC | CASSDRDAVEQYF
TRBD1 | TRBJ1-3 | . | TRBV27 | TGTGCCAGCAGCGATATACAGGGGGACTCTGGAAACACCATATATTTT | CASSDIQGDSGNTIYF
TRBD2 | TRBJ2-1 | once | TRBV9 | TGTGCCAGCAGCTATAGCGGGAGCAATGAGCAGTTCTTC | CASSYSGSNEQFF
TRBD2 | TRBJ2-7 | . | TRBV5-1 | TGCGCCAGCAGCTTCCAGACTAGCGGGATTAACGAGCAGTACTTC | CASSFQTSGINEQYF
. | TRBJ1-4 | . | TRBV30 | TGTGCCTGGAGTGGTCAGGGGCAAGAAAAACTGTTTTTT | CAWSGQGQEKLFF
. | TRBJ2-7 | . | TRBV7-9 | TGTGCCAGCAGCCCTAGCGTTGGGGTAGGGGGAATATACGAGCAGTACTTC | CASSPSVGVGGIYEQYF
TRBD2 | TRBJ2-3 | . | TRBV5-1 | TGCGCCAGCAGCTTGGGTGGGAGGGCCGTAGATACGCAGTATTTT | CASSLGGRAVDTQYF
TRBD2 | TRBJ2-1 | . | TRBV18 | TGTGCCAGCTCACACCGACTAGCGAGAGGAATGAATGAGCAGTTCTTC | CASSHRLARGMNEQFF
TRBD1 | TRBJ2-5 | . | TRBV9 | TGTGCCAGCAGCGGACAGGGGGCTTTTGAGACCCAGTACTTC | CASSGQGAFETQYF
TRBD1 | TRBJ2-2 | . | TRBV5-4 | TGTGCCAGCAGCTTGGCGGGGACAGGCCCGAACACCGGGGAGCTGTTTTTT | CASSLAGTGPNTGELFF
TRBD1 | TRBJ2-7 | . | TRBV14 | TGTGCCAGCAGCCAGGGGACAGGGAAGCGGGAGCAGTACTTC | CASSQGTGKREQYF
TRBD2 | TRBJ2-1 | . | TRBV11-2 | TGTGCCAGCAGCTTAGGCTCACTAGCGGATTACAATGAGCAGTTCTTC | CASSLGSLADYNEQFF
TRBD2 | TRBJ2-1 | medium-sized | TRBV7-8 | TGTGCCAGCAGCTTAGTACTAGCGGGATTCAATGAGCAGTTCTTC | CASSLVLAGFNEQFF
. | TRBJ2-7 | once | TRBV2 | TGTGCCAGCAGTGCTGACATAAAACATTACGAGCAGTACTTC | CASSADIKHYEQYF
TRBD2 | TRBJ2-7 | . | TRBV11-3 | TGTGCCAGCAGCTCGGGACTAGCGGGGGCGCAGTACTTC | CASSSGLAGAQYF
TRBD2 | TRBJ2-7 | few | TRBV11-2 | TGTGCCAGCAGCCGGACTAGCGGGAGGAGTTATTACGAGCAGTACTTC | CASSRTSGRSYYEQYF
. | TRBJ1-2 | . | TRBV21-1 | TGTGCCAGCAGCTACCCCGGGCCCAACTATGGCTACACCTTC | CASSYPGPNYGYTF
TRBD2 | TRBJ2-3 | . | TRBV6-5 | TGTGCCAGCTCATTACGGAGGACTAGTGGGCAGTATTTT | CASSLRRTSGQYF
. | TRBJ1-2 | few | TRBV27 | TGTGCCACCCTAAGCTCCTACTATGGCTACACCTTC | CATLSSYYGYTF
. | TRBJ1-4 | few | TRBV18 | TGTGCCAGCTCACCGGGGCGTGGGGAAAAACTGTTTTTT | CASSPGRGEKLFF
. | TRBJ1-4 | . | TRBV5-6 | TGTGCCAGCTCTAAACAGGGTCCTAATGAAAAACTGTTTTTT | CASSKQGPNEKLFF
TRBD2 | TRBJ2-2 | medium-sized | TRBV5-1 | TGCGCCAGCAGCCAAGGGACTAGGGGCACCGGGGAGCTGTTTTTT | CASSQGTRGTGELFF
. | TRBJ2-7 | . | TRBV6-6 | TGTGCCAGTACGTTAGGGGACCTCTCTCAGCAGTACTTC | CASTLGDLSQQYF
. | TRBJ2-5 | . | TRBV5-1 | TGCGCCAGCAGCTTGTCCCCCCGAGAGACCCAGTACTTC | CASSLSPRETQYF
. | TRBJ2-3 | . | TRBV5-1 | TGCGCCAGCAGCGCTAGCACAGATACGCAGTATTTT | CASSASTDTQYF
TRBD1 | TRBJ1-2 | . | TRBV6-5 | TGTGCCAGCAGTTACCAATCACAGGGGTTTTATTATGGCTACACCTTC | CASSYQSQGFYYGYTF
. | TRBJ2-7 | few | TRBV5-6 | TGTGCCAGCAGCTTAGGGGGAATGGGTATCTACGAGCAGTACTTC | CASSLGGMGIYEQYF
TRBD1 | TRBJ1-5 | . | TRBV27 | TGTGCCAGCAGCCCGACAGGGGGAAATCAGCCCCAGCATTTT | CASSPTGGNQPQHF
TRBD1 | TRBJ2-5 | . | TRBV6-6 | TGTGCCAGCAGCGGACAGGTCGCGGGGACCCAGTACTTC | CASSGQVAGTQYF
. | TRBJ1-1 | . | TRBV2 | TGTGCCAGCAGGACAGTAAGGACTGAAGCTTTCTTT | CASRTVRTEAFF
TRBD1 | TRBJ2-7 | . | TRBV7-6 | TGTGCCAGCAGCTCTCGACAGGGTGCCGGCGAGCAGTACTTC | CASSSRQGAGEQYF
. | TRBJ2-7 | . | TRBV10-3 | TGTGCCATCAGTGAAATAGATGGGAGACAGTACTTC | CAISEIDGRQYF